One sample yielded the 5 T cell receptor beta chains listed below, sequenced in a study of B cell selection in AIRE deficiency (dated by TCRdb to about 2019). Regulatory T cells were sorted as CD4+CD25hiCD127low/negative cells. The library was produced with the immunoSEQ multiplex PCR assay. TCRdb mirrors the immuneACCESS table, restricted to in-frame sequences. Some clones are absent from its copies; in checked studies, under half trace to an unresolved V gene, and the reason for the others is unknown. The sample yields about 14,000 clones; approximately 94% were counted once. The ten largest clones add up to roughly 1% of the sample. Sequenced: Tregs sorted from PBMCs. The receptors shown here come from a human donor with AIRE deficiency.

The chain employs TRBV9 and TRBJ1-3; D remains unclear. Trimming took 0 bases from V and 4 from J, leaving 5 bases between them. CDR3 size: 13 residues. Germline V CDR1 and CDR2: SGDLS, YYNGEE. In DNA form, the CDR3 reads TGTGCCAGCAGCGTAGAAGTGGGAAACACCATATATTTT. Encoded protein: CASSVEVGNTIYF. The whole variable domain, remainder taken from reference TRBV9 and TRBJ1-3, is DSGVTQTPKHLITATGQRVTLRCSPRSGDLSVYWYQQSLDQGLQFLIQYYNGEERAKGNILERFSAQQFPDLHSELNLSSLELGDSALYFCASSVEVGNTIYFGEGSWLTVV.

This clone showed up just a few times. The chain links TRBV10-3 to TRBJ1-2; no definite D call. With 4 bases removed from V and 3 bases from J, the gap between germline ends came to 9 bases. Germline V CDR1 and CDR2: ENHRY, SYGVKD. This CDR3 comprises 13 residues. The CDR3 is CAISGRPDYGYTF. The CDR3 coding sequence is TGTGCCATCAGTGGCAGACCCGACTATGGCTACACCTTC.

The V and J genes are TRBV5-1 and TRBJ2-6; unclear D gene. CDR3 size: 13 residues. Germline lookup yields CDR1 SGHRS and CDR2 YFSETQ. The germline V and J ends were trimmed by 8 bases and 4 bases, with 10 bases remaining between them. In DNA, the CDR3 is TGCGCCAGTCGTGGGTTCGGGGCCAACGTCCTGACTTTC. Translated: CASRGFGANVLTF.

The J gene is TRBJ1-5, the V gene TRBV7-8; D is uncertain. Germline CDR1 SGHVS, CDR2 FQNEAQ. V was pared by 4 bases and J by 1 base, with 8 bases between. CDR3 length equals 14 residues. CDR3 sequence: CASSYGGSNQPQHF. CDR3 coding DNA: TGTGCCAGCAGCTATGGAGGGAGCAATCAGCCCCAGCATTTT.

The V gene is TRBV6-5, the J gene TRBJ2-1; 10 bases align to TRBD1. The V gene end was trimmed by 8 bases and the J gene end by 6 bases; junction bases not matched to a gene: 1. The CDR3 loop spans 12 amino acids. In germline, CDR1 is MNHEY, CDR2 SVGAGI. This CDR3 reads CASRTGGNEQFF. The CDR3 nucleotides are TGTGCCAGCCGGACAGGGGGCAATGAGCAGTTCTTC.